These 4 T cell receptor beta chains share one sample of origin, sequenced in a study of human thymus T cells. Measured with immunoSEQ multiplex PCR; TCRdb has only the in-frame clones, and not every one. The sample lists tens of thousands of clones, over 85% occurring once. Specimen: blood. The receptors come from a boy less than two years old with a congenital heart defect but otherwise immunologically healthy.

V and J are TRBV5-5 and TRBJ2-3; TRBD2 matches 8 bases. The CDR3 has 16 residues. Germline trimming cut 4 bases from V and 1 base from J; bases unmatched to any gene: 8. Germline CDR1 SGHKS, CDR2 YYEKEE (reference sequence). CDR3 coding DNA: TGTGCCAGCAGCCTGCGGGGGGACCCTCGCACAGATACGCAGTATTTT. Its translation is CASSLRGDPRTDTQYF.

The chain links TRBV14 to TRBJ1-6; D may be TRBD1 (6 bases). V shed 4 bases and J shed 5 bases, with 18 bases lying between them. Germline loops: CDR1 SGHDN, CDR2 FVKESK. The length of the CDR3 is 17 residues. CDR3 sequence: CASSPLTGIMDNSPLHF. Written as DNA, the CDR3 is TGTGCCAGCAGCCCACTGACAGGAATAATGGATAATTCACCCCTCCACTTT. The whole variable domain, remainder taken from reference TRBV14 and TRBJ1-6, is EAGVTQFPSHSVIEKGQTVTLRCDPISGHDNLYWYRRVMGKEIKFLLHFVKESKQDESGMPNNRFLAERTGGTYSTLKVQPAELEDSGVYFCASSPLTGIMDNSPLHFGNGTRLTVT.

This sequence joins TRBV15 and TRBJ2-7; D not resolved. The CDR3 length is 15 residues. CDR1 LNHNV and CDR2 YYDKDF come from the germline V gene (reference sequence). V was cut by 0 bases and J by 0 bases, with 9 bases left in between. CDR3 amino acids: CATSRDLSVSYEQYF. CDR3 sequence (DNA): TGTGCCACCAGCAGAGATTTAAGCGTCTCCTACGAGCAGTACTTC.

This chain uses TRBV6-5 with TRBJ2-3; D is unclear. The V end lost 4 bases, the J end lost 4 bases, and 9 bases lay between the germline ends. This CDR3 region has 13 residues. Germline V gene data show CDR1 as MNHEY and CDR2 as SVGAGI. The DNA for the CDR3 is TGTGCCAGCAGTTTAGAGTTCGCAGATACGCAGTATTTT. Translation: CASSLEFADTQYF.